The rows below give T cell receptor beta chains drawn from one sample of a study of molecular identifiers for immune sequencing clone quantification. TCRdb recomputed calls from the PCR reads with MiXCR, one row per CDR3 protein. The table records 600,000 to 650,000 distinct CDR3 sequences, 20% of them present only once. The sequenced sample consisted of naive CD8+ T cells from blood, with Jurkat cell RNA spiked in. These receptors were obtained from a human donor in good health. Some libraries in this study had Jurkat cell RNA spiked in. Both conserved end residues are part of each CDR3. The D gene is left open where the match is weak. The size entry is marked missing in some rows and otherwise reads once, few, many or a size class.

CDR3aa	CDR3nt	v_gene	j_gene	abundance	d_gene
CASSSREAGVSVDTQYF	TGTGCCAGCAGCTCCAGGGAGGCGGGAGTTTCGGTAGATACGCAGTATTTT	TRBV5-6	TRBJ2-3	few	TRBD2
CASSTYRAAEDEQYF	TGTGCCAGTAGTACTTACCGGGCGGCCGAGGACGAGCAGTACTTC	TRBV19	TRBJ2-7	-	-
CASGLKGNEQFF	TGTGCTAGTGGTTTGAAGGGTAATGAGCAGTTCTTC	TRBV12-5	TRBJ2-1	many	-
CSVDGTGDYNEQFF	TGCAGCGTTGACGGGACAGGGGATTACAATGAGCAGTTCTTC	TRBV29-1	TRBJ2-1	few	TRBD1
CASSLGGLRVTTYEQYF	TGTGCCAGCAGCTTGGGTGGTTTGCGGGTTACCACCTACGAGCAGTACTTC	TRBV5-4	TRBJ2-7	many	-
CASSYSGLQETQYF	TGTGCCAGCAGTTACTCCGGGTTACAAGAGACCCAGTACTTC	TRBV6-2/TRBV6-3	TRBJ2-5	many	-
CASSEEYEETQHF	TGTGCCAGCAGTGAAGAGTACGAGGAGACCCAGCACTTC	TRBV6-1	TRBJ2-5	-	-
CTSSQVSPTRDRAWQETQYF	TGCACCAGCAGCCAAGTTAGCCCGACCCGGGACAGAGCGTGGCAAGAGACCCAGTACTTC	TRBV4-1	TRBJ2-5	-	TRBD1
CASSQGKGHEQFF	TGCGCCAGCAGCCAAGGCAAGGGGCATGAGCAGTTCTTC	TRBV4-1	TRBJ2-1	many	-
CASSADSTVGQPQHF	TGTGCCAGCAGCGCTGACAGTACCGTCGGTCAGCCCCAGCATTTT	TRBV7-9	TRBJ1-5	many	-
CASSLVTTRETQYF	TGTGCCAGCAGCTTAGTCACCACGAGAGAGACCCAGTACTTC	TRBV7-9	TRBJ2-5	many	-
CASSEIQGETNTGELFF	TGTGCCAGCAGTGAGATACAGGGGGAAACGAACACCGGGGAGCTGTTTTTT	TRBV12-3/TRBV12-4	TRBJ2-2	-	TRBD1
CASRGPNTGELFF	TGTGCCAGCAGGGGGCCAAACACCGGGGAGCTGTTTTTT	TRBV6-4	TRBJ2-2	many	-
CASSIGREVQPQHF	TGTGCCAGTAGTATCGGCAGGGAGGTTCAGCCCCAGCATTTT	TRBV19	TRBJ1-5	many	-
CASSQDYSLAAYEQYF	TGCGCCAGCAGCCAAGACTATAGCCTAGCGGCCTACGAGCAGTACTTC	TRBV4-3	TRBJ2-7	many	TRBD2
CASSFRQNYEQYF	TGTGCCAGCAGCTTTAGACAGAACTACGAGCAGTACTTC	TRBV7-6	TRBJ2-7	few	-
CASRPVDGLGYIQYF	TGTGCCAGCAGACCGGTGGACGGATTGGGGTACATTCAGTACTTC	TRBV27	TRBJ2-4	-	-
CASSGRISNQPQHF	TGTGCCAGCAGTGGCCGGATAAGCAATCAGCCCCAGCATTTT	TRBV6-1	TRBJ1-5	many	-
CASSLMGQRVWNTEAFF	TGTGCCAGCAGTTTAATGGGCCAAAGAGTATGGAACACTGAAGCTTTCTTT	TRBV12-3/TRBV12-4	TRBJ1-1	-	-
CASCPAGSSYEQYF	TGTGCCAGCTGTCCGGCGGGGAGCTCCTACGAGCAGTACTTC	TRBV27	TRBJ2-7	many	-
CASSYSHTFILAGDGNEQFF	TGTGCCAGCAGTTACTCGCATACTTTCATACTAGCGGGAGATGGGAATGAGCAGTTCTTC	TRBV6-2/TRBV6-3	TRBJ2-1	-	TRBD2
CASSFIHADSNSGNTIYF	TGTGCCAGCAGCTTCATTCATGCGGACAGCAACTCTGGAAACACCATATATTTT	TRBV7-2	TRBJ1-3	many	-
CASSLGGFEDTIYF	TGTGCCAGCAGCTTAGGAGGGTTTGAAGACACCATATATTTT	TRBV7-9	TRBJ1-3	-	-
CASSLDRQLTETQYF	TGTGCCAGCAGCTTGGACAGACAATTGACCGAGACCCAGTACTTC	TRBV5-4	TRBJ2-5	many	-
CASSDGSQYPPNEQFF	TGTGCCAGCAGCGATGGGTCTCAGTACCCTCCCAATGAGCAGTTCTTC	TRBV11-2	TRBJ2-1	many	-
CASSIVSAGGSCYTF	TGTGCCAGTAGTATAGTTTCGGCAGGGGGCAGCTGCTACACCTTC	TRBV19	TRBJ1-2	-	TRBD1
CASSIMQAGDRPQHF	TGTGCCAGTAGTATCATGCAGGCAGGTGATCGGCCCCAGCATTTT	TRBV19	TRBJ1-5	many	-
CASSAELAAGELFF	TGTGCCAGCAGCGCCGAACTAGCGGCCGGGGAGCTGTTTTTT	TRBV9	TRBJ2-2	few	TRBD2
CATEGEGNTIYF	TGTGCCACCGAGGGGGAAGGAAACACCATATATTTT	TRBV10-3	TRBJ1-3	many	-
CASSQGARFSGGAYEQYF	TGCGCCAGCAGCCAAGGGGCTCGGTTTAGCGGGGGGGCCTACGAGCAGTACTTC	TRBV4-1	TRBJ2-7	-	TRBD2
CASSLRTGPPYEQYF	TGTGCCAGCAGCCTTCGTACCGGGCCTCCCTACGAGCAGTACTTC	TRBV7-9	TRBJ2-7	many	-
CASSARDTYNEQFF	TGTGCCAGCAGCGCGCGGGACACCTACAATGAGCAGTTCTTC	TRBV7-6	TRBJ2-1	few	-
CAWSRRVTEAFF	TGTGCCTGGAGTCGGAGGGTCACTGAAGCTTTCTTT	TRBV30	TRBJ1-1	many	-
CASSSGDSPYYEQFF	TGTGCCAGCAGCTCCGGGGACTCTCCCTACTATGAGCAGTTCTTC	TRBV7-9	TRBJ2-1	-	-
CAWSLDGNTEAFF	TGTGCCTGGAGTCTGGACGGGAACACTGAAGCTTTCTTT	TRBV30	TRBJ1-1	many	-
CASGGGLLQPQHF	TGTGCTAGTGGTGGCGGACTATTACAGCCCCAGCATTTT	TRBV12-5	TRBJ1-5	-	-
CASSLGERLSF	TGCGCCAGCAGCTTAGGTGAAAGACTGTCTTTT	TRBV7-9	TRBJ1-4	-	-
CSVVPGTSAAAFF	TGCAGCGTTGTCCCCGGAACATCGGCTGCGGCTTTCTTT	TRBV29-1	TRBJ1-1	many	-
CASSIGSIGYTF	TGTGCCAGTAGTATCGGATCGATCGGCTACACCTTC	TRBV19	TRBJ1-2	few	-
CASSYYGGTGELFF	TGTGCCAGCAGTTACTACGGGGGTACCGGGGAGCTGTTTTTT	TRBV6-5	TRBJ2-2	many	-
CASRRTGTTYEQYF	TGTGCCAGTCGGAGGACGGGGACTACCTACGAGCAGTACTTC	TRBV19	TRBJ2-7	many	TRBD2
CASSLLRSYEQYF	TGTGCCAGCAGCTTGTTACGGAGCTACGAGCAGTACTTC	TRBV5-6	TRBJ2-7	few	-
CASSNGQSHLPAYEQYF	TGCGCCAGCAGCAATGGACAGTCACACCTCCCAGCCTACGAGCAGTACTTC	TRBV5-1	TRBJ2-7	many	-
CASSTGFGQPQHF	TGTGCCAGCAGCACAGGGTTCGGTCAGCCCCAGCATTTT	TRBV7-6	TRBJ1-5	many	-
CASTGRYTDTQYF	TGTGCCAGCACCGGAAGGTACACAGATACGCAGTATTTT	TRBV2	TRBJ2-3	many	-
CASSCSRGEAFF	TGTGCCAGCAGTTGCAGCAGGGGCGAAGCTTTCTTT	TRBV6-2/TRBV6-3	TRBJ1-1	-	-
CASSLKAGVFNEQFF	TGTGCCAGCAGTTTGAAAGCGGGAGTTTTTAATGAGCAGTTCTTC	TRBV12-3/TRBV12-4	TRBJ2-1	-	TRBD2
CSATGTSDYEQFF	TGCAGTGCTACCGGGACTAGCGATTACGAGCAGTTCTTC	TRBV20-1	TRBJ2-1	-	TRBD2
CASSQDGISYF	TGTGCCAGCAGCCAAGACGGGATTTCTTACTTC	TRBV4-2	TRBJ2-5	-	-
CASSLLQNEQFF	TGTGCCAGCAGCTTGTTACAGAATGAGCAGTTCTTC	TRBV5-6	TRBJ2-1	many	-
CASSQGTGSVGELFF	TGTGCCAGCTCCCAAGGAACAGGGTCGGTCGGGGAGCTGTTTTTT	TRBV11-3	TRBJ2-2	few	-
CATSNQGYYGYTF	TGTGCCACCTCCAATCAGGGTTACTATGGCTACACCTTC	TRBV6-1	TRBJ1-2	few	-
CSARDMWGTGEAGELFF	TGCAGTGCTAGAGACATGTGGGGGACAGGGGAAGCCGGGGAGCTGTTTTTT	TRBV20-1	TRBJ2-2	-	TRBD1
CASSIPFPGENQPQHF	TGTGCCAGTAGTATCCCCTTCCCGGGGGAGAATCAGCCCCAGCATTTT	TRBV19	TRBJ1-5	-	-
CASSQVGQGNYGYTF	TGCGCCAGCAGCCAAGTAGGGCAGGGAAACTATGGCTACACCTTC	TRBV4-3	TRBJ1-2	many	-
CASSIQGYEETQYF	TGCGCCAGCAGCATACAGGGGTATGAGGAGACCCAGTACTTC	TRBV5-1	TRBJ2-5	many	TRBD1
CASSWHTAEQYF	TGTGCCAGCAGCTGGCACACGGCCGAGCAGTACTTC	TRBV5-4	TRBJ2-7	few	-
CASSYWGQIQETQYF	TGTGCCAGCAGTTACTGGGGACAGATCCAAGAGACCCAGTACTTC	TRBV6-6	TRBJ2-5	many	TRBD1
CASSEIGPDLNTEAFF	TGTGCCAGCAGTGAAATCGGGCCAGACTTGAACACTGAAGCTTTCTTT	TRBV2	TRBJ1-1	many	-